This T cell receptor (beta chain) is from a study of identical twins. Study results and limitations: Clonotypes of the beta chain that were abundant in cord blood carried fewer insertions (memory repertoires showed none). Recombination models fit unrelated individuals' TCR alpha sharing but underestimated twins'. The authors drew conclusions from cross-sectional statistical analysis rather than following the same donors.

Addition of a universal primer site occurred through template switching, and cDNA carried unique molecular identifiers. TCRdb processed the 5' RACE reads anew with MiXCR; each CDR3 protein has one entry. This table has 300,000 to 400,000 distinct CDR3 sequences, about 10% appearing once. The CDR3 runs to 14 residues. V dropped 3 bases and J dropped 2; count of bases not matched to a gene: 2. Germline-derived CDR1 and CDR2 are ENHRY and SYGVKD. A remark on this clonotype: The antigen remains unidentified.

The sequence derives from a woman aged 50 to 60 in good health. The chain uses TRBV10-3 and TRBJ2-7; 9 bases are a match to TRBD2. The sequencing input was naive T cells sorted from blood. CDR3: CAISDGTSPYEQYV. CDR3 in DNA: TGTGCCATCAGTGACGGGACTAGCCCCTACGAGCAGTACGTC.